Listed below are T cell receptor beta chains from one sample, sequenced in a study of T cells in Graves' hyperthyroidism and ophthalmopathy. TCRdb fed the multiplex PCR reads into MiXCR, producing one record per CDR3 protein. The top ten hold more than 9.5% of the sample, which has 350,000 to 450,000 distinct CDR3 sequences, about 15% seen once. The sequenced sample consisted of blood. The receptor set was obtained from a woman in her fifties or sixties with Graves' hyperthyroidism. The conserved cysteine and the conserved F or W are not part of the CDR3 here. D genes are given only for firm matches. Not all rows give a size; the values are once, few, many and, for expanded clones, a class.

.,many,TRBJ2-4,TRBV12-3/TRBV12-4,ASSLNRPFQY
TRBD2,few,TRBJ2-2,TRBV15,ATSRDQGLPNTGELF
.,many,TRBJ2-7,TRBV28,ASSFYGDTYEQY
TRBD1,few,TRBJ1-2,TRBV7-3,ASSSGTGGADGYT
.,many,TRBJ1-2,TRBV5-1,ASSRSGSGSDGYT
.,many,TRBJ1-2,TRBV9,ASSPRQSWDGYT
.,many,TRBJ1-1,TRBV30,AGTWGGNTEAF
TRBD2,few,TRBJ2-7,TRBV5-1,ASTLAGLREQY
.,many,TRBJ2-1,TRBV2,ASSVKGYNEQF
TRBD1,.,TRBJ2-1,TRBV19,ASNAGGFSYNEQF
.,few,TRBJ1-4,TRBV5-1,ASSPSQTTNEKLV
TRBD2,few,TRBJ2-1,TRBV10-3,ATKPESGKGYNEQF
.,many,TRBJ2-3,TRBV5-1,ASSLASIGGTDTQY
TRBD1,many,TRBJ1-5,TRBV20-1,SARDQGAFSNQPQH
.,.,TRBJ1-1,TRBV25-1,ASGEGNTEAF
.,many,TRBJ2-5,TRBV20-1,SAGLATQY
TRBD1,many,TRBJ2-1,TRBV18,ASSPDRGSYNEQF
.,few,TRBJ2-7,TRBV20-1,SARVVGEQY
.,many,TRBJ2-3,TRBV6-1,ASSGDTDTQY
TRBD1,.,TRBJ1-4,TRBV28,ASRDPGQGAGKLF
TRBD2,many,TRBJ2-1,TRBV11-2,ASSLEAGIYNEQF
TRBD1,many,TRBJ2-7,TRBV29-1,SVTTGPRPRHSYEQY
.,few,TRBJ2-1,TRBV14,ASTARGGSYNEQF
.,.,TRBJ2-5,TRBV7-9,ASSRGPFGVPY
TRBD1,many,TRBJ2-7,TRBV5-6,ASRYAGTGGLYEQY
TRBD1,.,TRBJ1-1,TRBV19,ASQDRGRGNTEAF